These 20 T cell receptor beta chains share one sample of origin, sequenced in a study of control samples from healthy donors and cancer patients. The repertoire was sequenced with immunoSEQ multiplex PCR; TCRdb's copy has only in-frame clones and lacks some. The sample includes some 100,000 clones, approximately 90% of them seen just once. The specimen sequenced was blood. All receptors come from a woman aged 45-65 years in good health.

The chain has TRBV7-3 and TRBJ2-6, with TRBD2 matching over 15 bases. The CDR3 extends over 18 amino acids. The V gene end was trimmed by 5 bases and the J gene end by 2 bases; junction bases not matched to a gene: 4. From germline, CDR1 is SGHTA and CDR2 FQGTGA. The DNA of the CDR3 is TGTGCCAGCAGCCGGACTAGCGGGGGGGCCACTGGGGCCAACGTCCTGACTTTC. It encodes CASSRTSGGATGANVLTF.

This chain connects TRBV5-1 to TRBJ2-3; perhaps D is TRBD1 or TRBD2 (5 bases each). This CDR3 is built from 16 residues. CDR1 SGHRS and CDR2 YFSETQ come from the germline V gene. V was clipped by 4 bases and J by 5 bases, with 20 bases between them. CDR3 bases: TGCGCCAGCAGCAGAGCACCGGGATCAAGGGGAGATACGCAGTATTTT. It specifies CASSRAPGSRGDTQYF.

The chain uses TRBV27 and TRBJ1-1, with D uncertain. The CDR3 consists of 13 residues. Germline assignment: CDR1 MNHEY and CDR2 SMNVEV (reference sequence). V lost 3 bases and J 0 bases, leaving 5 bases between the germline ends. Here the CDR3 DNA reads TGTGCCAGCAGTTTTCGAATGAACACTGAAGCTTTCTTT. This sequence encodes CASSFRMNTEAFF.

This clone occurred a few times. The V call is TRBV19, the J call TRBJ1-1; D is ambiguous. The V and J ends lost 6 bases and 0 bases respectively, with 14 bases between them. Germline lookup yields CDR1 LNHDA and CDR2 SQIVND (reference sequence). The CDR3 sequence is 15 residues long. The chain's CDR3 is CASRYGKLMNTEAFF. The CDR3 region has the DNA TGTGCCAGTAGGTATGGGAAGCTTATGAACACTGAAGCTTTCTTT.

The genes are TRBV6-1 and TRBJ1-5; D remains ambiguous. Per the germline V gene, CDR1 is MNHNS and CDR2 is SASEGT. This CDR3 has 11 residues. V was trimmed by 1 base and J by 7 bases, leaving 2 bases between them. The CDR3 sequence is CASSEDQPQHF. CDR3 in DNA: TGTGCCAGCAGTGAAGACCAGCCCCAGCATTTT.

The J gene is TRBJ2-5, the V gene TRBV7-2; D uncertain. Germline V gene lookup returns CDR1 SGHTA and CDR2 FQGNSA. The V and J ends lost 1 base and 3 bases respectively, with 9 bases between them. CDR3 length: 14 amino acids. This chain's CDR3 is CASSLGSRKETQYF. The CDR3 region has the DNA TGTGCCAGCAGCTTAGGATCCCGAAAAGAGACCCAGTACTTC.

The table lists this clone with a few counts. J is TRBJ1-5 and V is TRBV19, with a weak D call TRBD1 (6 bases). The CDR3 is 17 residues long. V lost 0 bases to trimming and J lost 4 bases, with 16 bases between them. Germline loops: CDR1 LNHDA, CDR2 SQIVND (reference sequence). The CDR3 loop is CASSIEEGGIGNQPQHF. CDR3 coding DNA: TGTGCCAGTAGTATAGAGGAGGGGGGAATAGGAAATCAGCCCCAGCATTTT.

The chain joins TRBV7-2 to TRBJ2-5, with 13 nucleotides matching TRBD2. Germline CDR1 and CDR2: SGHTA and FQGNSA. V shed 1 base, J shed 9 bases, and the junction held 8 bases outside the gene matches. The CDR3 extends over 16 amino acids. The chain's CDR3 is CASSLGTSGGQSSQYF. The CDR3 coding sequence is TGTGCCAGCAGCTTAGGGACTAGCGGGGGTCAGTCGTCCCAGTACTTC. The whole variable domain, filled in from reference TRBV7-2 and TRBJ2-5, reads GAGVSQSPSNKVTEKGKDVELRCDPISGHTALYWYRQSLGQGLEFLIYFQGNSAPDKSGLPSDRFSAERTGGSVSTLTIQRTQQEDSAVYLCASSLGTSGGQSSQYFGPGTRLLVL.

This chain links TRBV27 with TRBJ2-3; TRBD2 agrees at 15 bases. This CDR3 contains 20 residues. The trim removed 5 bases at V and 4 bases at J, leaving 16 bases unmatched. Germline CDR1 is MNHEY and CDR2 is SMNVEV (reference sequence). CDR3 loop: CASSGDSGTSGGTLPDTQYF. For the CDR3, the DNA is TGTGCCAGCAGTGGCGACTCCGGGACTAGCGGGGGGACCCTCCCAGATACGCAGTATTTT.

The rearrangement uses TRBV4-1 and TRBJ1-2, with 8 bases matching TRBD1. The CDR3 runs 17 residues. V lost 2 bases to trimming and J lost 8 bases; unmatched junction nucleotides: 16. CDR1 is MGHRA, CDR2 YSYEKL, per germline. CDR3 sequence reads: CASSQPARVDREGGYTF. The CDR3 DNA reads as TGCGCCAGCAGCCAACCCGCGAGGGTGGACAGGGAGGGGGGCTACACCTTC.

The J gene is TRBJ2-3, the V gene TRBV9, with D unclear. V lost 0 bases, J lost 4 bases, and 6 bases lay in between. The germline gives CDR1 SGDLS, CDR2 YYNGEE. This CDR3 has 13 amino acids. The CDR3 reads CASSVAGADTQYF. The CDR3 DNA follows: TGTGCCAGCAGCGTAGCTGGGGCAGATACGCAGTATTTT.

The chain carries TRBV2 and TRBJ1-2; D possibly corresponds to TRBD1 (5 bases). The CDR3 runs 15 residues. Between the trimmed V and J ends, which lost 6 bases and 0 bases, there was a span of 14 bases. Germline-derived CDR1 and CDR2 are SNHLY and FYNNEI. CDR3 amino acids: CASRSRDGSNYGYTF. CDR3 bases: TGTGCCAGCAGATCACGGGACGGCTCTAACTATGGCTACACCTTC.

The rearrangement joins TRBV4-3 to TRBJ2-2, with D unresolved. Trimming shortened V by 5 bases and J by 7 bases, and 8 bases separated the two germline ends. Per the germline V gene, CDR1 is LGHNA and CDR2 is YSLEER. The length of the CDR3 is 12 residues. CDR3 DNA sequence: TGCGCCAGCAGCTCTCTCATCGGGGAGCTGTTTTTT. It specifies CASSSLIGELFF.

This CDR3 is CASSILVDVWREGRETQYF. CDR3 coding DNA: TGTGCCAGCAGCATCCTAGTGGATGTTTGGCGGGAGGGCCGTGAGACCCAGTACTTC. V is TRBV7-9 and J is TRBJ2-5; TRBD2 agrees at 9 bases. The CDR3 is made up of 19 amino acids. J gave up 5 bases and V 5 bases, and 21 bases lay outside the gene matches. The V gene's germline CDR1 is SEHNR and CDR2 FQNEAQ (reference sequence). Combining the CDR3 with reference TRBV7-9 and TRBJ2-5 gives the whole variable domain DTGVSQNPRHKITKRGQNVTFRCDPISEHNRLYWYRQTLGQGPEFLTYFQNEAQLEKSRLLSDRFSAERPKGSFSTLEIQRTEQGDSAMYLCASSILVDVWREGRETQYFGPGTRLLVL.

This chain uses TRBV7-2 with TRBJ1-2, with 9 positions matching TRBD1. With V trimmed by 5 bases and J by 9 bases, 13 bases remained unmatched. The CDR3 spans 15 residues. Germline CDR1 reads SGHTA; CDR2 reads FQGNSA. CDR3 bases: TGTGCCAGCAGCCCGAGGGACAGGGAGTCAGGGAGCTACACCTTC. This sequence encodes CASSPRDRESGSYTF.

This rearrangement joins TRBV18 to TRBJ1-6, with D possibly being TRBD1 (5 bases). Trimming shortened V by 3 bases and J by 9 bases, and 15 bases separated the two germline ends. This CDR3 is 15 amino acids long. Germline CDR1 is KGHSH and CDR2 is LQKENI. The CDR3 spells CASSPIEQQGSPLHF. The CDR3 region has the DNA TGTGCCAGCTCACCTATCGAACAGCAGGGTTCACCCCTCCACTTT. The variable domain in full, completed from reference TRBV18 and TRBJ1-6, reads NAGVMQNPRHLVRRRGQEARLRCSPMKGHSHVYWYRQLPEEGLKFMVYLQKENIIDESGMPKERFSAEFPKEGPSILRIQQVVRGDSAAYFCASSPIEQQGSPLHFGNGTRLTVT.

V usage is TRBV11-3 and J usage is TRBJ2-7; 7 positions agree with TRBD1. The CDR3 runs to 16 residues. In germline, CDR1 is SGHNT, CDR2 YENEEA. Trimming removed 2 bases from V and 0 bases from J; junction bases left unmatched: 7. CDR3 sequence: CASSLRWTGSSYEQYF. The CDR3, as DNA: TGTGCCAGCAGCTTACGTTGGACAGGTAGCTCCTACGAGCAGTACTTC.

The chain is built from TRBV2 and TRBJ1-1; TRBD1 agrees at 9 bases. V was clipped by 10 bases and J by 0 bases; unmatched bases: 3. Looked up from germline, CDR1 is SNHLY and CDR2 is FYNNEI. The CDR3 covers 13 residues. The DNA of the CDR3 is TGTGCCACCGGACAGGGGATGAACACTGAAGCTTTCTTT. Its protein is CATGQGMNTEAFF.

With regard to this clone: A junction end diverges from the germline sequence, so it may reflect a read error. V is TRBV7-7 and J is TRBJ2-7; D may be TRBD1 or TRBD2 (7 bases each). Per germline, CDR1 SSHAT and CDR2 FNYEAQ (reference sequence). CDR3 length equals 15 residues. CDR3 amino acids: CASSETGGGQYEQYF. Written as DNA, the CDR3 is TGTGCTAGCAGCGAAACGGGCGGGGGACAGTACGAGCAGTACTTC.

This chain connects TRBV5-1 to TRBJ1-2; 7 nucleotides line up with TRBD1. The CDR3 spans 13 residues. J gave up 5 bases and V 0 bases, and 1 base lay outside the gene matches. Per the germline V gene, CDR1 is SGHRS and CDR2 is YFSETQ. CDR3 in amino acids: CASSLDRGYGYTF. As DNA, the CDR3 is TGCGCCAGCAGCTTGGACAGGGGATATGGCTACACCTTC.